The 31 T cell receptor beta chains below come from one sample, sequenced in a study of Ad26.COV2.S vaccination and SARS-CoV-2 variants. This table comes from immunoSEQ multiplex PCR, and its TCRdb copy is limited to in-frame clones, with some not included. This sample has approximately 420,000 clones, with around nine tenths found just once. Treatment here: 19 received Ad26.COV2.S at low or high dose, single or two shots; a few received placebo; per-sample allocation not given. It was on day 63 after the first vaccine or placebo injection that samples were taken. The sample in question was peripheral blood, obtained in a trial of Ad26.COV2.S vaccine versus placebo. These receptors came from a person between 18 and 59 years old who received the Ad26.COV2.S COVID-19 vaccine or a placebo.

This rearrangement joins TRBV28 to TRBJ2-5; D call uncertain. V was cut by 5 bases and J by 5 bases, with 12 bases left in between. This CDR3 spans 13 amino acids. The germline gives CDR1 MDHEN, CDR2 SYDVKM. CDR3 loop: CASSRLRAETQYF. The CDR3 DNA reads TGTGCCAGCAGTCGACTTAGGGCGGAGACCCAGTACTTC.

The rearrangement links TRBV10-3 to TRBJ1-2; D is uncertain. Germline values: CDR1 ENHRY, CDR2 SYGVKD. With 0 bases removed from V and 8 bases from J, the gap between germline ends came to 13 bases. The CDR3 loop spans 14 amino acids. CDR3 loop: CAISESYSMDGYTF. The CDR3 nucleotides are TGTGCCATCAGTGAGTCTTACTCTATGGACGGCTACACCTTC.

CDR3 sequence (DNA): TGTGCCAGTAGTATATCCCCCCGTGATGAGCAGTTCTTC. Its translation is CASSISPRDEQFF. V is TRBV19 and J is TRBJ2-1; D is uncertain. V was trimmed by 2 bases and J by 8 bases, leaving 10 bases between them. Per the germline V gene, CDR1 is LNHDA and CDR2 is SQIVND (reference sequence). CDR3 length equals 13 residues.

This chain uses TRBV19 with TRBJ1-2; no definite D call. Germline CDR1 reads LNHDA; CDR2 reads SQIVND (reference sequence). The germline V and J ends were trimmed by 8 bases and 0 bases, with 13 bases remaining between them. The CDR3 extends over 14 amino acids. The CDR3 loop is CASSVTPPNYGYTF. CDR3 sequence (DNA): TGTGCCAGTTCAGTTACCCCACCTAACTATGGCTACACCTTC.

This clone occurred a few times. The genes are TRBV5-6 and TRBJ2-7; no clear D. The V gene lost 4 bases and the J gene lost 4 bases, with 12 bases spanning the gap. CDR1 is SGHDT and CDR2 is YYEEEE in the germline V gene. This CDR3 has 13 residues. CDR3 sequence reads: CASSTWDTYEQYF. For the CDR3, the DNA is TGTGCCAGCAGCACATGGGATACTTACGAGCAGTACTTC.

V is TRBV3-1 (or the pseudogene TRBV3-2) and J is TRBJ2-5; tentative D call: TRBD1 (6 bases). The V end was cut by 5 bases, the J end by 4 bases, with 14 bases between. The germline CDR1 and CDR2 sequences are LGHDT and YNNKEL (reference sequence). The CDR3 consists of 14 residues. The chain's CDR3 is CASSSFRGGETQYF. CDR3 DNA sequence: TGTGCCAGCAGCTCTTTCAGAGGGGGAGAGACCCAGTACTTC.

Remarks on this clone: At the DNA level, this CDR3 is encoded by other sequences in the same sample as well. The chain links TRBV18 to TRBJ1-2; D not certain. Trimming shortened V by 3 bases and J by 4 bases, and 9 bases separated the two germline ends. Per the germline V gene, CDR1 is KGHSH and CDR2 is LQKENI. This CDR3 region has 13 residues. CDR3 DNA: TGTGCCAGCTCACCGACGGGCAGCTATGGCTACACCTTC. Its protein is CASSPTGSYGYTF.

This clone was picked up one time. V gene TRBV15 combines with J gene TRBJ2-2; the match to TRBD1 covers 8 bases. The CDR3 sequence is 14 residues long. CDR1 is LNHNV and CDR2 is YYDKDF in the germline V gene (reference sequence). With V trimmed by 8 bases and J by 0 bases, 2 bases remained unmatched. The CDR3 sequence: CATAGGSNTGELFF. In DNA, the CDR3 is TGTGCCACCGCAGGGGGCTCGAACACCGGGGAGCTGTTTTTT.

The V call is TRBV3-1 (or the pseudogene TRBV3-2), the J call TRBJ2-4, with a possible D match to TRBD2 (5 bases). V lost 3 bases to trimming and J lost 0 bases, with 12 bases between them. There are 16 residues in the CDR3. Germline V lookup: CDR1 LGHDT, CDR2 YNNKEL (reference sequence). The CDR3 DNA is TGTGCCAGCAGCCAGTTGACCGGGGAAGCCAAAAACATTCAGTACTTC. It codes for CASSQLTGEAKNIQYF.

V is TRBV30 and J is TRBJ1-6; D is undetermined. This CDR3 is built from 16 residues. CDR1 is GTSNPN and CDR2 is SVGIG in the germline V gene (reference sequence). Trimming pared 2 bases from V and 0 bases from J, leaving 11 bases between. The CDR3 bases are TGTGCCTGGAGTAGGATCGGGATCTCCTATAATTCACCCCTCCACTTT. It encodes CAWSRIGISYNSPLHF.

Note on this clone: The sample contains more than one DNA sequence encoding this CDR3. CDR3 sequence reads: CASSLDSTDTQYF. Written as DNA, the CDR3 is TGCGCCAGCAGCTTAGACAGCACAGATACGCAGTATTTT. This chain connects TRBV5-1 to TRBJ2-3, with unresolved D. The germline V gene encodes CDR1 SGHRS and CDR2 YFSETQ. V lost 2 bases, J lost 0 bases, and 4 bases lay in between. The CDR3 has 13 amino acids.

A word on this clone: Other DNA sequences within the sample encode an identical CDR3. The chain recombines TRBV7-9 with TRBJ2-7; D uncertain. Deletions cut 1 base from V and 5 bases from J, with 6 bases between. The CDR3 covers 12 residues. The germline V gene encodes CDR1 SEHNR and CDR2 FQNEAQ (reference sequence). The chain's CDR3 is CASSLGRNEQYF. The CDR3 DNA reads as TGTGCCAGCAGCTTAGGCCGAAACGAGCAGTACTTC.

CDR3 sequence: CASSTRTGGEKLFF. CDR3 in DNA: TGTGCCAGTAGTACCCGGACAGGGGGGGAAAAACTGTTTTTT. This chain joins TRBV19 and TRBJ1-4; 10 positions agree with TRBD1. Germline trimming cut 4 bases from V and 8 bases from J; bases unmatched to any gene: 4. The CDR3 totals 14 residues. Germline V lookup: CDR1 LNHDA, CDR2 SQIVND (reference sequence).

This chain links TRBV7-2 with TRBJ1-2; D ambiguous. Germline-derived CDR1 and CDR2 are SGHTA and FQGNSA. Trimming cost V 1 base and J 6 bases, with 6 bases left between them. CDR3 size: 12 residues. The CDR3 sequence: CASSLGGNGYTF. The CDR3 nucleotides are TGTGCCAGCAGCTTAGGAGGGAATGGCTACACCTTC.

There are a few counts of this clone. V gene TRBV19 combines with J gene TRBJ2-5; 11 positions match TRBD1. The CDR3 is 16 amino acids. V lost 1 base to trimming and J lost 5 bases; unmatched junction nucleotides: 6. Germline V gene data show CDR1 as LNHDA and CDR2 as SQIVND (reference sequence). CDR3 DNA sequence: TGTGCCAGTAGTATAGTAGGGGGACAGGGGGGCGAGACCCAGTACTTC. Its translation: CASSIVGGQGGETQYF.

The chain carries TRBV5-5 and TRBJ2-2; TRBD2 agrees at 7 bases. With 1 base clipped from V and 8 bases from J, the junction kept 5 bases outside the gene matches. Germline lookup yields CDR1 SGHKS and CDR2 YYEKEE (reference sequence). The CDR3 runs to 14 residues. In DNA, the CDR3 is TGTGCCAGCAGCTTGACAGCGGGGTCAGGGGAGCTGTTTTTT. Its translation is CASSLTAGSGELFF.

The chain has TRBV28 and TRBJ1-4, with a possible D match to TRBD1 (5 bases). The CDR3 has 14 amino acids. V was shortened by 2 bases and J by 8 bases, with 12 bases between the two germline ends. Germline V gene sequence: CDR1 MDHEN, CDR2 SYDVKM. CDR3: CASSLRGLGEKLFF. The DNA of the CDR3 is TGTGCCAGCAGTTTACGGGGGTTGGGGGAAAAACTGTTTTTT.

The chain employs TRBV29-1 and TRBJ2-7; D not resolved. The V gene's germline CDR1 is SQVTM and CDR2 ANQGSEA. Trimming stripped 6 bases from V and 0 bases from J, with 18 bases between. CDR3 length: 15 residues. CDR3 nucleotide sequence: TGCAGCGTCCCCAAACTGGACGTGGGCTCCTACGAGCAGTACTTC. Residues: CSVPKLDVGSYEQYF.

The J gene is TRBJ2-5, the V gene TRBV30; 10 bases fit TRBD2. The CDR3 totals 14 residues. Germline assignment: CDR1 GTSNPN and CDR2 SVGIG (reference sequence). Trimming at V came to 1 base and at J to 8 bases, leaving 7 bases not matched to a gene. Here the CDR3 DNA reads TGTGCCTGGAGTGCTAGCGGGGGAGCCGCTACCCAGTACTTC. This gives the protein CAWSASGGAATQYF.

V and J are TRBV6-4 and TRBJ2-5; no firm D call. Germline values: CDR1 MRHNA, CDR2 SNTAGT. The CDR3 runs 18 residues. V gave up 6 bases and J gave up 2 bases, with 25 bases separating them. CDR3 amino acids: CASSESPRFGCLQETQYF. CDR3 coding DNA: TGTGCCAGCAGCGAAAGCCCCCGGTTCGGCTGCCTACAAGAGACCCAGTACTTC.

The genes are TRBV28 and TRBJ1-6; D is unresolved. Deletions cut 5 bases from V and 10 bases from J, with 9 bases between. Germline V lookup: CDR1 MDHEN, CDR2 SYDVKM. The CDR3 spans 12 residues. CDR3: CASSPQRSPLHF. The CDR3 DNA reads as TGTGCCAGCAGTCCTCAACGGTCACCCCTCCACTTT.

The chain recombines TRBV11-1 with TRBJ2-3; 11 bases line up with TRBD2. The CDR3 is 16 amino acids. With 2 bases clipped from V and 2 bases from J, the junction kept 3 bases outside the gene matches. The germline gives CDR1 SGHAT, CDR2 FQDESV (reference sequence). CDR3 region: CASSLRLAGITDTQYF. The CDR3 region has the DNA TGTGCCAGCAGCTTAAGACTAGCGGGGATCACAGATACGCAGTATTTT.

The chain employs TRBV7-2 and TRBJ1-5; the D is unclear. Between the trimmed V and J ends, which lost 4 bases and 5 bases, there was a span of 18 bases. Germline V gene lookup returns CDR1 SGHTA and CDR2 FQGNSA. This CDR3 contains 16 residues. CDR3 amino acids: CASSSTLQAPHQPQHF. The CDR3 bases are TGTGCCAGCAGCTCGACATTGCAAGCCCCACATCAGCCCCAGCATTTT.

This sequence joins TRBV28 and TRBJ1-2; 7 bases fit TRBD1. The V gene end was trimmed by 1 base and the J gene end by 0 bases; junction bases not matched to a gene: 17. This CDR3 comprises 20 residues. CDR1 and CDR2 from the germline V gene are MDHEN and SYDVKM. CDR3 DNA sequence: TGTGCCAGCAGTTTATTTCGCTTAAAGACAGGGAATGGCCCTAACTATGGCTACACCTTC. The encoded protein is CASSLFRLKTGNGPNYGYTF.

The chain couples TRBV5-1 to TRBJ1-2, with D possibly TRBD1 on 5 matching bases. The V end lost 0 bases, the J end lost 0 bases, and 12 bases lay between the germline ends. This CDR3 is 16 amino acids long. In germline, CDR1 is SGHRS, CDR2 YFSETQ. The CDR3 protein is CASSLESGRANYGYTF. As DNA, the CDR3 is TGCGCCAGCAGCTTGGAATCGGGGCGGGCTAACTATGGCTACACCTTC.

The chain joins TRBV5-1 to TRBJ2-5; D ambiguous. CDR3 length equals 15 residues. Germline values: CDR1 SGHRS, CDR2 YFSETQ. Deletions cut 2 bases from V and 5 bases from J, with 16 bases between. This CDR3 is CASSLRRPQMETQYF. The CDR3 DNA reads TGCGCCAGCAGCTTAAGACGGCCGCAAATGGAGACCCAGTACTTC.

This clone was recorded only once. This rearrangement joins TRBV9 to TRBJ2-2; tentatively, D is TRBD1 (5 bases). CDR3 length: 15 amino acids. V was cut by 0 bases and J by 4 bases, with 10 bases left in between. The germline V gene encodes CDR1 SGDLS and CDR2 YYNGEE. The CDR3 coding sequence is TGTGCCAGCAGCGTAGAGGGGCAGGGCACCGGGGAGCTGTTTTTT. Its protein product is CASSVEGQGTGELFF.

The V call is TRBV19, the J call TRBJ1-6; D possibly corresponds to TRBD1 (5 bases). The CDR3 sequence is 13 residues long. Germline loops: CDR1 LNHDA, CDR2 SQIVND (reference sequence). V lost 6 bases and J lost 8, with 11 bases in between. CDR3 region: CASRGGGDSPLHF. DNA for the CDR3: TGTGCCAGTAGGGGGGGTGGGGATTCACCCCTCCACTTT.

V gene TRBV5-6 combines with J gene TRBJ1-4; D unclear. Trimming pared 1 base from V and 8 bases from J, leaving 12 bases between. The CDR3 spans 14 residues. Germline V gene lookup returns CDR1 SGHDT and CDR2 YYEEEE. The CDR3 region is CASSLTWVEEKLFF. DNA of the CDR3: TGTGCCAGCAGCTTGACGTGGGTTGAGGAAAAACTGTTTTTT. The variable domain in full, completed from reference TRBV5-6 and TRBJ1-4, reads DAGVTQSPTHLIKTRGQQVTLRCSPKSGHDTVSWYQQALGQGPQFIFQYYEEEERQRGNFPDRFSGHQFPNYSSELNVNALLLGDSALYLCASSLTWVEEKLFFGSGTQLSVL.

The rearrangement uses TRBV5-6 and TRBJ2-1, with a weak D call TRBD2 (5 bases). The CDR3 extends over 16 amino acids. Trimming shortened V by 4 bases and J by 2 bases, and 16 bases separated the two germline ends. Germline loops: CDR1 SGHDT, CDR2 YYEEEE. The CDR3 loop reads CASSGSRESAYNEQFF. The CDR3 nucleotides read TGTGCCAGCAGCGGCTCCCGGGAAAGCGCCTACAATGAGCAGTTCTTC.

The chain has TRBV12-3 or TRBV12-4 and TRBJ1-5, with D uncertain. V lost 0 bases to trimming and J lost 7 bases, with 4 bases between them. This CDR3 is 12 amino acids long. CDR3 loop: CASSLAHQPQHF. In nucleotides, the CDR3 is TGTGCCAGCAGTTTAGCGCACCAGCCCCAGCATTTT.